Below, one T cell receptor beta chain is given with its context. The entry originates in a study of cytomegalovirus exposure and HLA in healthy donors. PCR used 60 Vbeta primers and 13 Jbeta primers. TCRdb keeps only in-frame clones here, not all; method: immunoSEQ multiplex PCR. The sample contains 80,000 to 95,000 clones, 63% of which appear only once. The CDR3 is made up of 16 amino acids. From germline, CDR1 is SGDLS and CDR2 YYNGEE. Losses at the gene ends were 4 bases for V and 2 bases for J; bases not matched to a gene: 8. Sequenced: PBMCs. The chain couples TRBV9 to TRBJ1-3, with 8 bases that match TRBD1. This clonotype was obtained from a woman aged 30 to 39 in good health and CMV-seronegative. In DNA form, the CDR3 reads TGTGCCAGCAGCCCCGACCCACAGGGGGCTGGAAACACCATATATTTT. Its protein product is CASSPDPQGAGNTIYF.